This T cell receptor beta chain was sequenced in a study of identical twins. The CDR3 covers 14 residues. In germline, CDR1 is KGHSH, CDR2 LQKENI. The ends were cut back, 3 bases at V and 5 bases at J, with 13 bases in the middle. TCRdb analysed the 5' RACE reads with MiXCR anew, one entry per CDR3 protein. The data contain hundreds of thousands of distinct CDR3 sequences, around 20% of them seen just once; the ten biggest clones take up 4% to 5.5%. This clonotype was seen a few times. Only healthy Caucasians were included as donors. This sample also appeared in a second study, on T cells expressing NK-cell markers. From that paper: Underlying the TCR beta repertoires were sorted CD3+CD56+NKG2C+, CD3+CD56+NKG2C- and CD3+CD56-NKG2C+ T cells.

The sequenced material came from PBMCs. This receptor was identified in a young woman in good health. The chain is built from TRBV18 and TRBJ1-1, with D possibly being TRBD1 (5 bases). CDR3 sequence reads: CASSPSAGRTEAFF. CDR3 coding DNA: TGTGCCAGCTCACCTTCGGCAGGGAGGACTGAAGCTTTCTTT.